One and the same sample provided the 24 T cell receptor beta chains below, sequenced in a study of T cells in Graves' hyperthyroidism and ophthalmopathy. The investigators amplified TCR beta CDR3 regions from RNA transcripts. Using the HTBI primer set, a first-round RT-PCR was run on the TCR CDR3. TCRdb ran MiXCR on the multiplex PCR reads and lists one entry per CDR3 protein. The table lists about 520,000 distinct CDR3 sequences, roughly 25% of them singletons, with about 11% in the top ten. Sequenced sample: blood. These receptors were taken from a woman in her 30s with Graves' ophthalmopathy.

The table lists this clonotype with a few counts. A much larger clone sits a single nucleotide away, making a read error possible. This rearrangement joins TRBV28 to TRBJ1-1; D gene uncertain. Germline V lookup: CDR1 MDHEN, CDR2 SYDVKM. CDR3 size: 14 residues. In nucleotides, the CDR3 is TGTGCCAGCAGTTCCCGGACCCACCGGCCTGAAGCTTGCTTT. Protein sequence: CASSSRTHRPEACF.

This clonotype was counted ten times or more. The rearrangement uses TRBV20-1 and TRBJ2-5, with 7 bases that match TRBD1. CDR3 length: 14 amino acids. Germline assignment: CDR1 DFQATT and CDR2 SNEGSKA (reference sequence). Unmatched junction bases numbered 8, after V lost 2 bases and J lost 5 bases. The chain's CDR3 is CSARSGTAVETQYF. The DNA of the CDR3 is TGCAGTGCTAGATCCGGGACAGCCGTGGAGACCCAGTACTTC.

This clonotype occurred once. J is TRBJ1-5 and V is TRBV28; 7 bases fit TRBD1. The CDR3 covers 14 residues. CDR1 and CDR2 (germline): MDHEN, SYDVKM. Trimming took 6 bases from V and 6 from J; bases not matched to a gene: 8. In DNA, the CDR3 is TGTGCCAGCAGCCAGACAGGGATCGGTCAGCCCCAGCATTTT. Its protein product is CASSQTGIGQPQHF.

This clonotype appeared many times. The chain is built from TRBV12-3 or TRBV12-4 and TRBJ1-1; 7 nucleotides align to TRBD1. J was trimmed by 4 bases and V by 3 bases; bases with no gene match: 11. There are 16 residues in the CDR3. This CDR3 is CASSLSGEAGGTEAFF. The CDR3 DNA reads TGTGCCAGCAGTTTGTCGGGCGAGGCAGGGGGCACTGAAGCTTTCTTT.

The chain uses TRBV7-8 and TRBJ2-7, with 7 bases lining up with TRBD1. The trim removed 1 base at V and 0 bases at J, leaving 6 bases unmatched. The germline gives CDR1 SGHVS, CDR2 FQNEAQ. The CDR3 contains 16 residues. Here the CDR3 DNA reads TGTGCCAGCAGCTTAGACGGACAGGAGAGCTCCTACGAGCAGTACTTC. Its protein is CASSLDGQESSYEQYF.

The table lists this clonotype with many counts. The gene calls are TRBV5-1 and TRBJ2-7, with D perhaps matching TRBD1 or TRBD2 (5 bases each). The germline V gene encodes CDR1 SGHRS and CDR2 YFSETQ. Trimming pared 0 bases from V and 1 base from J, leaving 11 bases between. This CDR3 has 15 residues. The CDR3 coding sequence is TGCGCCAGCAGCTTGGCCGGGGCAGCTTCCTACGAGCAGTACTTC. Translation: CASSLAGAASYEQYF.

This clonotype was seen ten or more times. The chain employs TRBV10-2 and TRBJ1-1, with D possibly TRBD1 on 6 matching bases. There are 17 residues in the CDR3. Germline lookup yields CDR1 WSHSY and CDR2 SAAADI. Trimming pared 2 bases from V and 0 bases from J, leaving 16 bases between. CDR3 region: CASSEAIPGEMNTEAFF. CDR3 coding DNA: TGCGCCAGCAGTGAGGCGATTCCAGGGGAGATGAACACTGAAGCTTTCTTT.

This clonotype occurred a few times. V usage is TRBV4-2 and J usage is TRBJ1-1; D is perhaps TRBD1 (5 bases). Germline CDR1 reads LGHNA; CDR2 reads YNFKEQ. CDR3 size: 15 residues. Trimming took 4 bases from V and 2 from J, leaving 14 bases between them. The CDR3: CASSPPGAQNTEAFF. For the CDR3, the DNA is TGTGCCAGCAGCCCCCCTGGGGCGCAAAACACTGAAGCTTTCTTT.

The chain is built from TRBV6-5 and TRBJ2-5; 9 positions agree with TRBD1. The CDR3 contains 14 residues. With V trimmed by 0 bases and J by 8 bases, 4 bases remained unmatched. Germline CDR1 reads MNHEY; CDR2 reads SVGAGI. The CDR3 nucleotides are TGTGCCAGCAGTTACTCGGGACAGGGATTAACCCAGTACTTC. Translation gives CASSYSGQGLTQYF.

On this clonotype: This may be a read error, as it is one base from a much larger clone. The chain links TRBV24-1 to TRBJ2-5, with no clear D. The germline V gene encodes CDR1 KGHDR and CDR2 SFDVKD. This CDR3 contains 12 residues. Trimming removed 2 bases at V and 3 bases at J, with 3 bases between. The chain's CDR3 is CATSDYEETQYF. CDR3 sequence (DNA): TGTGCCACCAGTGATTACGAAGAGACCCAGTACTTC.

This clonotype was counted many times. The chain joins TRBV11-1 to TRBJ2-7, with no clear D. The germline V gene has CDR1 SGHAT and CDR2 FQDESV (reference sequence). The germline V and J ends were trimmed by 1 base and 0 bases, with 10 bases remaining between them. This CDR3 comprises 15 residues. CDR3 in amino acids: CASSLGPILSYEQYF. CDR3 coding DNA: TGTGCCAGCAGCTTAGGCCCCATTCTCTCCTACGAGCAGTACTTC.

This clonotype was detected only a few times. This rearrangement joins TRBV11-2 to TRBJ2-5; no firm D call. V shed 7 bases and J shed 5 bases, with 17 bases lying between them. The CDR3 has 14 amino acids. Germline CDR1 and CDR2: SGHAT and FQNNGV. The CDR3 spells CASTSIDIGETQYF. The CDR3 coding sequence is TGTGCCAGCACCAGCATCGACATAGGGGAGACCCAGTACTTC. The entire variable domain, with the rest obtained from reference TRBV11-2 and TRBJ2-5, is as follows: EAGVAQSPRYKIIEKRQSVAFWCNPISGHATLYWYQQILGQGPKLLIQFQNNGVVDDSQLPKDRFSAERLKGVDSTLKIQPAKLEDSAVYLCASTSIDIGETQYFGPGTRLLVL.

Ten or more counts support this clonotype. The chain employs TRBV7-8 and TRBJ1-1; D ambiguous. The CDR3 spans 13 residues. In germline, CDR1 is SGHVS, CDR2 FQNEAQ. Trimming removed 2 bases at V and 0 bases at J, with 4 bases between. Written as DNA, the CDR3 is TGTGCCAGCAGCTTATGGATGAACACTGAAGCTTTCTTT. This translates into CASSLWMNTEAFF.

V and J are TRBV12-3 or TRBV12-4 and TRBJ2-7; no firm D call. V lost 1 base, J lost 6 bases, and 16 bases lay in between. CDR3 size: 15 residues. CDR3 nucleotides: TGTGCCAGCAGTTTAGGGAGCCGCAGCTGGGGCGAGCAGTACTTC. It translates to CASSLGSRSWGEQYF.

Of note for this clonotype: Here the CDR3 omits its conserved ending phenylalanine or tryptophan, so a read error is the likely source. For the CDR3, the DNA is TGTGCCAGCAGTGAAGTTTGGTTCTTGGGGCCCGACACCGGGGAGCTGTTTTTG. Translating gives CASSEVWFLGPDTGELFL. J is TRBJ2-2 and V is TRBV2, with D possibly TRBD1 on 5 matching bases. Germline loops: CDR1 SNHLY, CDR2 FYNNEI. The CDR3 spans 18 residues. Trimming removed 1 base from V and 3 bases from J, with 18 bases in between.

On this clonotype: The junction shows a germline mismatch at one end, possibly a read error. The chain joins TRBV6-1 to TRBJ2-4; D possibly corresponds to TRBD2 (5 bases). Germline V CDR1 and CDR2: MNHNS, SASEGT. CDR3 length: 15 residues. CDR3 sequence: CASTRVLLAKNIKYF. The CDR3 nucleotides are TGTGCCAGCACCCGGGTTCTCCTAGCCAAAAACATTAAGTACTTC.

This clonotype showed up many times. The J gene is TRBJ1-1, the V gene TRBV12-3 or TRBV12-4, with D possibly TRBD1 on 6 matching bases. The CDR3 spans 13 residues. The ends were cut back, 10 bases at V and 5 bases at J, with 17 bases in the middle. CDR3 in DNA: TGTGCCACCTCACCGGCTCAGGGGACTGAAGCTTTCTTT. Protein: CATSPAQGTEAFF.

This clonotype was found a few times. The chain is built from TRBV20-1 and TRBJ2-6; D is uncertain. V was trimmed by 3 bases and J by 4 bases, leaving 7 bases between them. Germline-derived CDR1 and CDR2 are DFQATT and SNEGSKA (reference sequence). CDR3 length: 13 residues. The CDR3 DNA follows: TGCAGTGCTAGTTTAACAGGGGCCAACGTCCTGACTTTC. Translating it yields CSASLTGANVLTF.

The genes are TRBV11-1 and TRBJ2-7; 7 nucleotides align to TRBD1. The germline V gene encodes CDR1 SGHAT and CDR2 FQDESV (reference sequence). J lost 5 bases, V lost 6 bases, and 10 bases had no gene match. This CDR3 is built from 14 residues. The DNA for the CDR3 is TGTGCCAGCAGGGGTTACAGGGGTCTCCACGAGCAGTACTTC. It encodes CASRGYRGLHEQYF. The entire variable domain, with the rest obtained from reference TRBV11-1 and TRBJ2-7, is as follows: EAEVAQSPRYKITEKSQAVAFWCDPISGHATLYWYRQILGQGPELLVQFQDESVVDDSQLPKDRFSAERLKGVDSTLKIQPAELGDSAMYLCASRGYRGLHEQYFGPGTRLTVT.

Regarding this clonotype: This could be a read error, since a much larger clone is one nucleotide away. The conserved final phenylalanine or tryptophan is absent from the CDR3, which likely points to a read error. The chain joins TRBV30 to TRBJ1-5; 7 bases fit TRBD1. V trimming: 8 bases; J trimming: 4 bases; junction bases outside the gene matches: 8. This CDR3 is built from 13 residues. CDR1 is GTSNPN, CDR2 SVGIG, per germline (reference sequence). CDR3 sequence reads: CATSTGMNQPQHL. DNA for the CDR3: TGTGCCACATCGACAGGGATGAATCAGCCCCAGCATTTG.

This clonotype was detected many times. The V and J genes are TRBV20-1 and TRBJ1-6, with D unresolved. Trimming pared 0 bases from V and 9 bases from J, leaving 12 bases between. CDR1 and CDR2 from the germline V gene are DFQATT and SNEGSKA (reference sequence). This CDR3 region has 14 residues. The CDR3 here is CSARDPVVASPLHF. The CDR3 coding sequence is TGCAGTGCTAGAGATCCTGTTGTGGCTTCACCCCTCCACTTT.

This clonotype was recorded at least ten times. The chain carries TRBV10-3 and TRBJ2-5; 7 bases map to TRBD1. This CDR3 contains 12 residues. The germline CDR1 and CDR2 sequences are ENHRY and SYGVKD. With V trimmed by 6 bases and J by 4 bases, 2 bases remained unmatched. CDR3 protein: CAISRQGETQYF. Written as DNA, the CDR3 is TGTGCCATCAGCCGACAGGGAGAGACCCAGTACTTC.

This clonotype occurred many times. The genes are TRBV9 and TRBJ2-7, with a weak D call TRBD1 (6 bases). Germline V gene lookup returns CDR1 SGDLS and CDR2 YYNGEE. Trimming stripped 3 bases from V and 5 bases from J, with 15 bases between. The CDR3 has 14 amino acids. The CDR3 sequence is CASSAYQGINEQYF. CDR3 bases: TGTGCCAGCAGCGCGTACCAGGGGATAAACGAGCAGTACTTC.

This clonotype occurred a few times. The rearrangement uses TRBV14 and TRBJ2-2, with TRBD2 matching 8 bases. CDR1 is SGHDN and CDR2 is FVKESK in the germline V gene. The J segment lost 6 bases and the V segment lost 2 bases, leaving 11 bases of the junction unmatched. The CDR3 extends over 17 amino acids. The CDR3 is CASSQTPQRGYAGELFF. DNA of the CDR3: TGTGCCAGCAGCCAAACTCCTCAGCGGGGGTATGCCGGGGAGCTGTTTTTT.